This T cell receptor (beta chain) is drawn from a study of regulatory T cells in long-lasting Graves disease. The study's findings and limits: Newly diagnosed Graves' patients had higher TCR diversity than persistent ones. Samples came from peripheral blood alone, without thyroid tissue.

Germline CDR1 reads MDHEN; CDR2 reads SYDVKM. Trimming pared 3 bases from V and 2 bases from J, leaving 11 bases between. The CDR3 is made up of 16 amino acids. Arm-PCR of CDR3 regions and iRepertoire HTBI primers were the basis on which TCR beta libraries were built. TCRdb redid the calling of the multiplex PCR reads with MiXCR, one entry per CDR3 protein. The sample includes approximately 400,000 distinct CDR3 sequences, about 15% of them seen just once. This clonotype appeared many times. As yet, its antigen is unknown. Regarding time point: newly diagnosed GD, antithyroid drugs for less than 3 months. Following extraction of RNA from PBMCs, that RNA was used to make the TCR library. This same sample was also part of a study on T cells in Graves' hyperthyroidism and ophthalmopathy. From that paper: TCR CDR3 regions were first amplified by RT-PCR with HTBI primers.

The source of this sequence is a woman in her forties with Graves disease. Sample: peripheral blood mononuclear cells (PBMCs), taken at new diagnosis, from a patient treated with antithyroid drugs. The rearrangement joins TRBV28 to TRBJ2-6; D may be TRBD2 (6 bases). The chain's CDR3 is CASSFIGGAGANVLTF. CDR3 bases: TGTGCCAGCAGTTTTATCGGAGGGGCTGGGGCCAACGTCCTGACTTTC.